Here is one T cell receptor (beta chain) with its context. This clone's antigen is unknown. No qualities accompany the bases; no much larger clone lies one base away. There are 15 amino acids in the CDR3, from cysteine to phenylalanine inclusive. Of the read, only the CDR3 DNA is kept; its 45 bases are in frame from base 1. V is cut back by 2 bases and J by 8 bases, with 5 bases in the junction unmatched. CDR1 and CDR2 are drawn from the germline V gene: SGHRS, YFSETQ. Using the deep immunoSEQ assay, TCR CDR3 regions were amplified from genomic DNA by multiplex PCR. Extracted genomic DNA from each cell subset was distributed evenly across all wells of several immunoSEQ 96-well plates, and each plate was treated as a replicate. For sorted subsets, each replicate PCR was loaded with roughly 200 ng genomic DNA, equivalent to 25,000 to 35,000 T cell genomes. Purified libraries were measured with a Qubit 3.0 fluorometer, size-checked on a Bioanalyzer 2100, and measured again with the KAPA Library Quantification kit. A separate single-read 150-cycle Illumina NextSeq 550 flow cell was used to sequence each immunoSEQ 96-well plate. For the original study's pipeline: Because only junctional sequences without quality scores were contained in the immunoSEQ output, filtering matching that applied to full-length reads could not be performed. Sequences were annotated with PyIR, a Python wrapper for IgBLAST v1.9, using IMGT germline references to assign V/J genes and CDR3. Reads were removed for weak V/J assignments (E-value above 1e-6), missing CDR3, stop codons, out-of-frame junctions, or ambiguous translated residues. A V3J clonotype was defined by an identical inferred V gene, J gene, and CDR3 amino acid sequence. The percentage overlap between two repertoires was calculated by dividing the number of shared unique clonotypes by the size of the smaller repertoire. Repertoire richness was assessed with RTK rarefaction, the Chao1 estimator, and Recon v2.1 estimates of unobserved clonotypes. For all TCRbeta clonotypes obtained by the gDNA method from a handful of donors, generation probabilities were computed with OLGA. The source is immuneACCESS, and TCRdb retained only in-frame sequences with V and J called. Part of the clones is not carried over; for the studies checked, unresolved V genes explain less than half of this, and the remainder is unexplained. Clonal size and the V and J genes are those of that table, whereas D and trimming came from the DNA. In all, the sample holds 2 million to 2.5 million clones, and over 85% of those were seen once. About 0.39% of the sample lies in the top ten.

This sample stems from a study of shared clonotypes between healthy human individuals (dated by TCRdb to the early 2020s). About the full investigation: A couple of women and three men aged 18 to 49 years were included in the cohort. Different laboratories and diverse techniques were used to prepare libraries and sequence TCR repertoires, to increase sequencing depth and limit assay-specific biases. Between about 0.8 and 9 billion PBMCs per donor were obtained by leukapheresis. For each donor, three plates each were used for CD4 naive and CD4 memory, two plates were used for CD8 naive, and one plate was used for CD8 memory. To estimate repertoire size and how much clonotypes are shared between individuals, the study performed deep sequencing of blood TCR repertoires from about five healthy adults. Findings and caveats that apply to the study as a whole: Sampling was limited to blood, and TCR repertoires in tissue likely differ from TCR repertoires in blood. Across a handful of donors, approximately 5% of naive CD4, over 3% of naive CD8, under 2.5% of memory CD4, and approximately 0.4% of memory CD8 clonotypes were shared. Estimated clonotype richness was generally larger for naive than for memory subsets. Rarefaction of sorted-subset datasets indicated incomplete sequencing despite the large sequencing depth. Clonotypes shared by all four sorted-subset donors showed higher generation probabilities than non-shared clonotypes. Pairwise subsampling led to the expectation that sequencing depth would affect the degree of clonotype sharing among donors. Because the study included only a small number of donors, the genetic and exposure-history diversity represented was limited.

The donors were healthy, HIV-negative adults with no recently reported acute infections or vaccinations. Only Caucasian adults living in Nashville, Tennessee, USA were represented among the donors. CD4+ T cells were enriched by magnetic negative selection, after which naive cells were positively selected on CD45RA and the negative fraction was taken as the memory subset. After blood collection by leukapheresis, PBMCs were isolated using Ficoll-Histopaque density gradient centrifugation and then cryopreserved in the vapor phase of liquid nitrogen. Analytical flow cytometry was used to check the purity and quantity of every magnetically sorted T cell population. Each sorted fraction had its genomic DNA isolated and then quantified by UV absorbance on a Nanodrop 2000c.

The sample taken for sequencing was naive CD4+ T cells from PBMCs. The cell subset or site label on this specimen signifies: CD45RA+ positively selected. This receptor was taken from a man between 18 and 29 years old in good health. Some clones in this sample may be carry-over from other donors' samples. Recombination joined TRBV5-1 with TRBJ2-1; TRBD2 lines up with 12 middle nucleotides. In nucleotide form, the sequence is TGCGCCAGCAGCTTCCTAGCGGGAGGGTGGTATGAGCAGTTCTTC. It specifies CASSFLAGGWYEQFF.